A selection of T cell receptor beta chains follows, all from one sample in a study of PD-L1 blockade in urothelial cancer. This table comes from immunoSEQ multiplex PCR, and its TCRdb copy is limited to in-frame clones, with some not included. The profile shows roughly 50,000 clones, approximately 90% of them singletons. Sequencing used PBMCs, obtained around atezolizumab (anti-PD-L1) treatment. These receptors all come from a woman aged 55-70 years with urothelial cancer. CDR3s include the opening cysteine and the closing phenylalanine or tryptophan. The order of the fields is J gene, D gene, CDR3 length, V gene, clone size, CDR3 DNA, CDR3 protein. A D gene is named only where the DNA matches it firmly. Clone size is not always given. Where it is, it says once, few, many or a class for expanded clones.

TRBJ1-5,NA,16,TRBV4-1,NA,TGCGCCAGCAGCCAAGATAAGGGGTTGGGAAATCAGCCCCAGCATTTT,CASSQDKGLGNQPQHF
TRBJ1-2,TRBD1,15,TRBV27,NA,TGTGCCAGCAGTTCCCCGGGACAGGGGGACTATGGCTACACCTTC,CASSSPGQGDYGYTF
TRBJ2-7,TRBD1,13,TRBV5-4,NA,TGTGCCAGCAGCCATGATGGGACAGCCGAGCAGTACTTC,CASSHDGTAEQYF
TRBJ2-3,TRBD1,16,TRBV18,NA,TGTGCCAGCTCACCGCCGGGACAGCCCTTCACAGATACGCAGTATTTT,CASSPPGQPFTDTQYF
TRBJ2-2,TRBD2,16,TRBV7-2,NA,TGTGCCAGCAGCCTCAGGAGCGGGAGGAACACCGGGGAGCTGTTTTTT,CASSLRSGRNTGELFF
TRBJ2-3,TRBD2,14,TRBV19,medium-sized,TGTGCCAGTAGTATAGCGGGAGGGTTGGATACGCAGTATTTT,CASSIAGGLDTQYF
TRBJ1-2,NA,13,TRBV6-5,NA,TGTGCCAGCAGAGACACAGGGATTCAAGGCTACACCTTC,CASRDTGIQGYTF
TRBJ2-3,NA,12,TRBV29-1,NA,TGCAGCGTGGGCACTGGCACAGATACGCAGTATTTT,CSVGTGTDTQYF
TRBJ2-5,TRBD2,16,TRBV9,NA,TGTGCCAGCAGCCCGACACTAGCGGGAGCTGATGAGACCCAGTACTTC,CASSPTLAGADETQYF
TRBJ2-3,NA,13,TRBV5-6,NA,TGTGCCAGCAGCTTGCAGGGGACAGATACGCAGTATTTT,CASSLQGTDTQYF
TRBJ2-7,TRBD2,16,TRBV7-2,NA,TGTGCCAGCAGCTTAGAACAGCTAGCGGGAGCTTGGGAGCAGTACTTC,CASSLEQLAGAWEQYF
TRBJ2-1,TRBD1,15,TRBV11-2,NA,TGTGCCAGCAGCTTAACGGGACAGACGAGGGATGAGCAGTTCTTC,CASSLTGQTRDEQFF
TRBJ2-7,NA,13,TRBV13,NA,TGTGCCAGCAGCCCAGGACAGCTTTACGAGCAGTACTTC,CASSPGQLYEQYF
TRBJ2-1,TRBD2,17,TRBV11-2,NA,TGTGCCAGCAGCTTTTCTTCGGGAGGGCTCTCCTACAATGAGCAGTTCTTC,CASSFSSGGLSYNEQFF
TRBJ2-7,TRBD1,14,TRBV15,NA,TGTGCCACCAGCGCGGACAGGGTGCCCTACGAGCAGTACTTC,CATSADRVPYEQYF
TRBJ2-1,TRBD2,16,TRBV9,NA,TGTGCCAGCAGCGTAGCGGGACTAGCTAGCCTCAATGAGCAGTTCTTC,CASSVAGLASLNEQFF
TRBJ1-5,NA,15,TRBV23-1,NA,TGCGCCAGCAGTCAAAACAGGTATGGCAATCAGCCCCAGCATTTT,CASSQNRYGNQPQHF
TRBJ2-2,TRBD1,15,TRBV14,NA,TGTGCCAGCAGCCAATTTAAGGGGGCGTACGGGGAGCTGTTTTTT,CASSQFKGAYGELFF
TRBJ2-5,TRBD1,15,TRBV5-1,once,TGCGCCAGCAGCTACCTTACAGGGGGCGCAGAGACCCAGTACTTC,CASSYLTGGAETQYF
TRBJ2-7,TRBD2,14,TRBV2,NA,TGTGCCAGCAGGGAACTAGCGGGAGTAGGCGAGCAGTACTTC,CASRELAGVGEQYF
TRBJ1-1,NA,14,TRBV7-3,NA,TGTGCCAGCAGCATAACAGGCGGTAGCACTGAAGCTTTCTTT,CASSITGGSTEAFF
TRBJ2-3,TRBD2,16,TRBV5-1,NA,TGCGCCAGCAGCTTGGTGCAGCGGGGCGGCACAGATACGCAGTATTTT,CASSLVQRGGTDTQYF
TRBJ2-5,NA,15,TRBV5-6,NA,TGTGCCAGCAGCTCCGGGACAAGCTGGCAAGAGACCCAGTACTTC,CASSSGTSWQETQYF
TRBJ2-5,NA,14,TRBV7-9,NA,TGTGCCAGCAGCTTATTCTCTTATCAAGAGACCCAGTACTTC,CASSLFSYQETQYF
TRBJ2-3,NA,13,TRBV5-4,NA,TGTGCCAGCAGCTTGGGGGAGGTGGATACGCAGTATTTT,CASSLGEVDTQYF
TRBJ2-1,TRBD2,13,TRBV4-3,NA,TGCGCCAGCAGCCAATCGACTGGACTAGAAACGTTCTTC,CASSQSTGLETFF
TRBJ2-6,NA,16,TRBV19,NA,TGTGCCAGTAGTTCACGTCGAGTTCTCGGGGCCAACGTCCTGACTTTC,CASSSRRVLGANVLTF
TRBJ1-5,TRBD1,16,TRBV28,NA,TGTGCCAGTCGCGGACAGGGACGGTGGGGCAATCAGCCCCAGCATTTT,CASRGQGRWGNQPQHF
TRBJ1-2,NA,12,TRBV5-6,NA,TGTGCCAGCAGCCCCCGACAGGATGGCTACACCTTC,CASSPRQDGYTF
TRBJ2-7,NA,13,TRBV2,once,TGTGCCAGCAGTCTCCGGCAGGGGTGGGAGCAGTACTTC,CASSLRQGWEQYF
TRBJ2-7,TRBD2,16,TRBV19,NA,TGTGCCAGTAGTATTGCGGGGACTATGGGAAACTACGAGCAGTACTTC,CASSIAGTMGNYEQYF
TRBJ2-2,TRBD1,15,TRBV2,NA,TGTGCCAGCAGCCGGGACAGGGCCTACACCGGGGAGCTGTTTTTT,CASSRDRAYTGELFF
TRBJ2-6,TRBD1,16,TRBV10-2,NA,TGCGCCAGCAGGGGACAGGGGGTATCTGGGGCCAACGTCCTGACTTTC,CASRGQGVSGANVLTF
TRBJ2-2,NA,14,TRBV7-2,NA,TGTGCCAGCAGCTTTTCAGGAAACACCGGGGAGCTGTTTTTT,CASSFSGNTGELFF
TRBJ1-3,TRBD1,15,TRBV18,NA,TGTGCCAGCTCACCGGTAGGGGGCAGCGGAAACACCATATATTTT,CASSPVGGSGNTIYF
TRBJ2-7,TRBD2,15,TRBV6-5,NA,TGTGCCAGCAGTTACGGGGGACTAGGGACCTACGAGCAGTACTTC,CASSYGGLGTYEQYF
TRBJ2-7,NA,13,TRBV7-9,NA,TGTGCCAGCAGTCCGGACAGCTCCTACGAGCAGTACTTC,CASSPDSSYEQYF
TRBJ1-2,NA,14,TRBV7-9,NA,TGTGCCAGCAGCCCCCGGACGGGAAACTATGGCTACACCTTC,CASSPRTGNYGYTF
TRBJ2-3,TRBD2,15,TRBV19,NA,TGTGCCAGTAGTCGGACTAGCGGGGTAATGGATACGCAGTATTTT,CASSRTSGVMDTQYF
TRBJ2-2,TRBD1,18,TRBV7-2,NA,TGTGCCAGCAGCCCCCCGGGACAGGGGAGGTATGGCACCGGGGAGCTGTTTTTT,CASSPPGQGRYGTGELFF
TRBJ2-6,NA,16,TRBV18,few,TGTGCCAGCTCATACGAGATCCTAACTGGGGCCAACGTCCTGACTTTC,CASSYEILTGANVLTF
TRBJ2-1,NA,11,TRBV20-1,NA,TGCAGTGCTGCGACAAACAATGAGCAGTTCTTC,CSAATNNEQFF
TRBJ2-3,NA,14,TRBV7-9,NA,TGTGCCAGCAGCTCAGGAGGGTTACTAGTTACGCAGTATTTT,CASSSGGLLVTQYF